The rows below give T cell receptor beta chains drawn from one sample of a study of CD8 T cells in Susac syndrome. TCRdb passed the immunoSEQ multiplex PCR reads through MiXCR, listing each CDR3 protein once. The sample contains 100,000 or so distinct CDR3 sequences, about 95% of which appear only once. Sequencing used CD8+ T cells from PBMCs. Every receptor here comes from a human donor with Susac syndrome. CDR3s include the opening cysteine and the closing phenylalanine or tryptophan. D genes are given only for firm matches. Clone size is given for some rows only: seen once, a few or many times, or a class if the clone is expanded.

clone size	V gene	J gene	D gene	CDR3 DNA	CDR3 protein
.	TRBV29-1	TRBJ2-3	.	TGCAGCGTTGGTTCTGCGGTCCCAGATACGCAGTATTTT	CSVGSAVPDTQYF
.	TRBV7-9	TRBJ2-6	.	TGTGCCAGCAGCTTAGTTTGGTCCTCTGGGGCCAACGTCCTGACTTTC	CASSLVWSSGANVLTF
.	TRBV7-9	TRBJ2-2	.	TGTGCCAGCAGCCGATGGGACACCGGGGAGCTGTTTTTT	CASSRWDTGELFF
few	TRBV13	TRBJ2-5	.	TGTGCCAGCAGTCTTCGTGGAGGGACCCAGTACTTC	CASSLRGGTQYF
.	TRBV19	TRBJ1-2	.	TGTGCCAGTATGGTGGGGAACTATGGCTACACCTTC	CASMVGNYGYTF
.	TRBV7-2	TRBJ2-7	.	TGTGCCAGCAGCTTAAACAGCGCGATCGAGCAGTACTTC	CASSLNSAIEQYF
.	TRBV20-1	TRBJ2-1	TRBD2	TGCAGTGCTATAGGACTAGCGGGGGATAATGAGCAGTTCTTC	CSAIGLAGDNEQFF
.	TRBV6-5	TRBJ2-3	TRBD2	TGTGCCAGCAGCCCACTAGCGGGGGGCTGGGATACGCAGTATTTT	CASSPLAGGWDTQYF
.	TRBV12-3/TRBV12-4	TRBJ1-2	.	TGTGCCAGCACCGAGCAACAGGGAACGTATGGCTACACCTTC	CASTEQQGTYGYTF
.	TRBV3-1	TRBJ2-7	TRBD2	TGTGCCAGCAGCCAAATGATAGCGGGAAGGGAGCAGTACTTC	CASSQMIAGREQYF
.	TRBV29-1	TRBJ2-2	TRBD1	TGCAGCGGGGACAGGGGCGGCGGGGAGCTGTTTTTT	CSGDRGGGELFF
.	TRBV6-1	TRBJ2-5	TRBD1	TGTGCCAGCAGTGACGGGACAGGGTTGGAGACCCAGTACTTC	CASSDGTGLETQYF
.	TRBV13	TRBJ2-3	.	TGTGCCAGCAGCTTGGGATCAGATACGCAGTATTTT	CASSLGSDTQYF
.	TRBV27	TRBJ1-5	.	TGTGCCAGCAGTTCAGGGGCTCCTAGCAATCAGCCCCAGCATTTT	CASSSGAPSNQPQHF
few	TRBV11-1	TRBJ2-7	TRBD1	TGTGCCAGCAGCCCTGACAGGGGATCCTACGAGCAGTACTTC	CASSPDRGSYEQYF
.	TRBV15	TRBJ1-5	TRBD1	TGTGCCACCAGCCGCGGGACAGGGAATCAGCCCCAGCATTTT	CATSRGTGNQPQHF
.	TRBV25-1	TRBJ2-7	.	TGTGCCAGCGCAGACTATGACGAGCAGTACTTC	CASADYDEQYF
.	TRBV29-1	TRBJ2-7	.	TGCAGCGCTCAAAGGGGGGGGCCCACCTACGAGCAGTACTTC	CSAQRGGPTYEQYF
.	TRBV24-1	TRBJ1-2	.	TGTGCCACCAGTGATTTGGGGGCGTATGGCTACACCTTC	CATSDLGAYGYTF
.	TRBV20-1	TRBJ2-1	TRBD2	TGCAGTGCTGGATTGACTAGCGGGAGCAATGAGCAGTTCTTC	CSAGLTSGSNEQFF
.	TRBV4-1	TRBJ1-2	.	TGCGCCAGCAGCCCCTCGGGAATAAGGGGAGGCTATGGCTACACCTTC	CASSPSGIRGGYGYTF
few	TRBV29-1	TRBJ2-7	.	TGCAGCGTTGGGGAATACGAGCAGTACTTC	CSVGEYEQYF
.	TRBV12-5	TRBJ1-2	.	TGTGCTAGTGGTTTTGGAGGGACAATAAACTATGGCTACACCTTC	CASGFGGTINYGYTF
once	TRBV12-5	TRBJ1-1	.	TGTGCTAGTGGTTTGGATTGGCCCTCACTTGAAGCTTTCTTT	CASGLDWPSLEAFF
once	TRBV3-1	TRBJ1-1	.	TGTGCCAGCAGCCAAGGGGGGTCCCGAACTGAAGCTTTCTTT	CASSQGGSRTEAFF
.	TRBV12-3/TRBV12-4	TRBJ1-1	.	TGTGCCAGCAGTTTGGACAGCATGAACACTGAAGCTTTCTTT	CASSLDSMNTEAFF
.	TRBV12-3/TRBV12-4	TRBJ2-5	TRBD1	TGTGCCAGCACACCTCCGGGACAGGAACAAGAGACCCAGTACTTC	CASTPPGQEQETQYF
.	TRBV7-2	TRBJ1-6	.	TGTGCCAGCAGTCGACTACAGGTTATCTCTTCACCCCTCCACTTT	CASSRLQVISSPLHF
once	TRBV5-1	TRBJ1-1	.	TGCGCCAGCTCCGGCCGAGGCACTGAAGCTTTCTTT	CASSGRGTEAFF
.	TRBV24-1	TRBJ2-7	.	TGTGCCACCAGTGGGCCTCCCACCTACGAGCAGTACTTC	CATSGPPTYEQYF
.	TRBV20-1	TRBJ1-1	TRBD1	TGCAGTGCTAGAGAGGGACAGGTACGGGCTTTCTTT	CSAREGQVRAFF
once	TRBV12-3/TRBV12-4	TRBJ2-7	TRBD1	TGTGCCAGCGCCCGGACAGGGCTCGGCTACGAGCAGTACTTC	CASARTGLGYEQYF
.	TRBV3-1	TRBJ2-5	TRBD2	TGTGCCAGCAGCCAAGAAACCGGGACTAGCGGGCAAGAGACCCAGTACTTC	CASSQETGTSGQETQYF
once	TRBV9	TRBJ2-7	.	TGTGCCAGCAGCGCGCCCGGACTGAATGAGCAGTACTTC	CASSAPGLNEQYF
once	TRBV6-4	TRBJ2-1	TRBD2	TGTGCCAGCAGTGAAGCCGGGACTAGCGACCTAAATGAGCAGTTCTTC	CASSEAGTSDLNEQFF
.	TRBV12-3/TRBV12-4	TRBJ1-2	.	TGTGCCAGCAGTTTAGTTGCCTCGTCGGGCTACACCTTC	CASSLVASSGYTF
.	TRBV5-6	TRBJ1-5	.	TGTGCCAGCAGCTTCGGGGGGCTGGGGAGCAATCAGCCCCAGCATTTT	CASSFGGLGSNQPQHF
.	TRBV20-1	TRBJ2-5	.	TGCAGTGCTAGTAGCGAGTACCAAGAGACCCAGTACTTC	CSASSEYQETQYF
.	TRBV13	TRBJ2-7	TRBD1	TGTGCCAGCAGCTCCGGGACAGGGGGCCCTAAGGAGCAGTACTTC	CASSSGTGGPKEQYF
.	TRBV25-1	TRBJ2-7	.	TGTGCCAGCAGTGAATATGTGGACTGGGACTACGAGCAGTACTTC	CASSEYVDWDYEQYF
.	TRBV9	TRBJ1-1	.	TGTGCCAGCAGCGTGCGGGGAGTGAACACTGAAGCTTTCTTT	CASSVRGVNTEAFF
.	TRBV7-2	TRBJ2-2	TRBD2	TGTGCCAGCAGCCTACGCGGACTAGCGGGGTACACCGGGGAGCTGTTTTTT	CASSLRGLAGYTGELFF
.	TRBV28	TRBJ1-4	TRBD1	TGTGCCAGCAGTTCCCGGACAGGACGGGGCGAAAAACTGTTTTTT	CASSSRTGRGEKLFF
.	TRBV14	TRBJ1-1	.	TGTGCCAGCAGCCAACAGGGTCTGATGAACACTGAAGCTTTCTTT	CASSQQGLMNTEAFF
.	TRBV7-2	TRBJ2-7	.	TGTGCCAGCAGCTTGGGGGTAGGCGAGCAGTACTTC	CASSLGVGEQYF
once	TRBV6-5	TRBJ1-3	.	TGTGCCAGCAGTTACAGTGGGGTACCTGGAAACACCATATATTTT	CASSYSGVPGNTIYF
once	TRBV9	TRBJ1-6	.	TGTGCCAGCAGCGGGGCTCAGGGATCACCCCTCCACTTT	CASSGAQGSPLHF
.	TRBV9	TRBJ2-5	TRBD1	TGTGCCAGCAGCTCTCGGCGGACAGGGGACCAAGAGACCCAGTACTTC	CASSSRRTGDQETQYF